The source of this T cell receptor (beta chain) is a study of blood T cell repertoires in COVID-19. Study-wide context: PBMCs, B-cell-depleted T cells, or T cells provided the cDNA or gDNA that made up the material.

Source study methods: How many nucleated cells were present was estimated from reference gene primer amplification. Assay used: immunoSEQ multiplex PCR; TCRdb lists only in-frame clones, some missing. V, J and clone size were drawn from that table, and D and trimming were deduced from the DNA. This repertoire shows tens of thousands of clones, approximately 80% found once; its top ten account for approximately 7.7%. V lost 4 bases and J lost 8; bases outside the gene matches: 6. The CDR3 is 15 residues long. Germline lookup yields CDR1 SGHNT and CDR2 YYREEE (reference sequence). This chain joins TRBV5-4 and TRBJ1-6; 10 bases are shared with TRBD1. The source of this sequence is a man between 70 and 80 years old with active or convalescent COVID-19. The sample taken for sequencing was peripheral blood. CDR3 residues: CASSKGQGTYSPLHF. DNA for the CDR3: TGTGCCAGCAGCAAGGGACAGGGGACGTATTCACCCCTCCACTTT.